This T cell receptor (beta chain) is from a study of a mutant IDH1 vaccine in newly diagnosed glioma. Time point here: baseline, week 1 (first vaccination visit). Treatment of the sample: pre-vaccination baseline after standard-of-care therapy. Assay: immunoSEQ multiplex PCR; the TCRdb copy retains only in-frame clones and omits some. The repertoire holds over 20,000 clones, with approximately 90% as singletons. The CDR3 is 15 amino acids. Trimming took 0 bases from V and 1 from J, leaving 8 bases between them. Germline CDR1 is SGHKS and CDR2 is YYEKEE (reference sequence). The sequencing used PBMCs, collected from a glioma patient treated with radiotherapy, temozolomide or both. V and J are TRBV5-5 and TRBJ1-5; possible D gene TRBD1, 5 bases. The sequence was obtained from a man younger than 45 with glioma. CDR3 coding DNA: TGTGCCAGCAGCTTGGGACAGCTAAGCAATCAGCCCCAGCATTTT. Translated: CASSLGQLSNQPQHF.